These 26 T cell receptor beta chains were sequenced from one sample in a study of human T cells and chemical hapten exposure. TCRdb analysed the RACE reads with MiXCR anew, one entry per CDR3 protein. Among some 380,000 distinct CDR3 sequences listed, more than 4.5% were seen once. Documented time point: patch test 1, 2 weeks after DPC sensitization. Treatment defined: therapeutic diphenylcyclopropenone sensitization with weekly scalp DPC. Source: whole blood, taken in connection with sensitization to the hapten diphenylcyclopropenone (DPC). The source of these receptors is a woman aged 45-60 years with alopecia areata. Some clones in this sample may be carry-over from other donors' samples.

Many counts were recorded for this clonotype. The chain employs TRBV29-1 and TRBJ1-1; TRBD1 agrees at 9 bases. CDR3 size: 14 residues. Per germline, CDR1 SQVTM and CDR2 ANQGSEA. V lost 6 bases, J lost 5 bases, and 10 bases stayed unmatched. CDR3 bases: TGCAGCGTCACCGGGACAGGGATAGGGACTGAAGCTTTCTTT. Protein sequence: CSVTGTGIGTEAFF.

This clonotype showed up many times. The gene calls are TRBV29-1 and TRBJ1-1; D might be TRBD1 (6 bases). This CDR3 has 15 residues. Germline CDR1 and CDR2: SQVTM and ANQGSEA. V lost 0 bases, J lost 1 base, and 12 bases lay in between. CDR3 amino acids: CSVEDPLTGNTEAFF. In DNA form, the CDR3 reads TGCAGCGTTGAAGACCCGTTGACAGGGAACACTGAAGCTTTCTTT.

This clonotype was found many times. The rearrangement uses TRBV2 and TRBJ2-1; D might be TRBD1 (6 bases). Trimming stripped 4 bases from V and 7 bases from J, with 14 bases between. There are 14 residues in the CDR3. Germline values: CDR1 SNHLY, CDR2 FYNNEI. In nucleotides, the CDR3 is TGTGCCAGCAGTGGGACAGCTGGAGCGAATGAGCAGTTCTTC. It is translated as CASSGTAGANEQFF.

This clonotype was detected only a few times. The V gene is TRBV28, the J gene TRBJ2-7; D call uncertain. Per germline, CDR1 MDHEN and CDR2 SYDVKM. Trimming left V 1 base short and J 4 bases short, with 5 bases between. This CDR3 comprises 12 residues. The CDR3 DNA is TGTGCCAGCAGTTTATCCGAATACGAGCAGTACTTC. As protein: CASSLSEYEQYF.

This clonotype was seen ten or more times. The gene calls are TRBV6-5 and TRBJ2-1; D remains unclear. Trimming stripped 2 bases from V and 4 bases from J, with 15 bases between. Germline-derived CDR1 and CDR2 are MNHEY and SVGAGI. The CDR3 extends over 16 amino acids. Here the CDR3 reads CASSYRSSGPYNEQFF. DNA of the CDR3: TGTGCCAGCAGTTACCGTTCATCCGGGCCGTACAATGAGCAGTTCTTC.

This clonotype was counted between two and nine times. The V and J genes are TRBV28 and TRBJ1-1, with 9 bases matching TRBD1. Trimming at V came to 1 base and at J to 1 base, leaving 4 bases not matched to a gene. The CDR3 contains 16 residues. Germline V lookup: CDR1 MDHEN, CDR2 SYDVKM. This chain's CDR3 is CASSLYGQGTNTEAFF. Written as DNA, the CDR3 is TGTGCCAGCAGTTTATACGGACAGGGGACGAACACTGAAGCTTTCTTT.

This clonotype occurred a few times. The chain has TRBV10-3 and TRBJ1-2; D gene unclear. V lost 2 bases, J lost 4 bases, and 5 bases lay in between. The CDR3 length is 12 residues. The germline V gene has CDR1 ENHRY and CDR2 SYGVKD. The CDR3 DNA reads TGTGCCATCAGTGAGCAGAGCTATGGCTACACCTTC. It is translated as CAISEQSYGYTF.

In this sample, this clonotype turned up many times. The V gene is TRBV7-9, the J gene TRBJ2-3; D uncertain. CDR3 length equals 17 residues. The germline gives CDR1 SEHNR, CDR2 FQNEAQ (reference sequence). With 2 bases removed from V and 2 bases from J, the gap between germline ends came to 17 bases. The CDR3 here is CASSLSPTGELTDTQYF. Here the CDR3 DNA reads TGTGCCAGCAGCTTATCCCCGACTGGTGAACTCACAGATACGCAGTATTTT.

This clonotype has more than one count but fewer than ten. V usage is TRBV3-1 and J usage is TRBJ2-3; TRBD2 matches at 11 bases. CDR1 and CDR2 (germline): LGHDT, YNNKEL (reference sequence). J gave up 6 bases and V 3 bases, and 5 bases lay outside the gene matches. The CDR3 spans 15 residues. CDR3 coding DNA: TGTGCCAGCAGCCATTTAGCGGGAGGGACGGATACGCAGTATTTT. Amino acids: CASSHLAGGTDTQYF.

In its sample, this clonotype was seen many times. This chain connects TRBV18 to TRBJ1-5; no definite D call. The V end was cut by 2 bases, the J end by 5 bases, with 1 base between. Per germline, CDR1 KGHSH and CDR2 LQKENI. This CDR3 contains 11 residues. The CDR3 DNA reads TGTGCCAGCTCACCAGATCAGCCCCAGCATTTT. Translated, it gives CASSPDQPQHF.

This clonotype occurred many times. CDR3 nucleotides: TGTGCCAGCATCATCTCCAAGGGAACCACTCAGCCCCAGCATTTT. Amino acid sequence: CASIISKGTTQPQHF. The gene calls are TRBV21-1 and TRBJ1-5. TRBV21-1 is tagged as a pseudogene. The CDR3 has 15 residues.

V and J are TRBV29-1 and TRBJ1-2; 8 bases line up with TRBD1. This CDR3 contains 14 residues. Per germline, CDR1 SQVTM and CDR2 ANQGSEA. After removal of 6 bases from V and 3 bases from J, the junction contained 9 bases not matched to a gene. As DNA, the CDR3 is TGCAGCGTAGACTCCGGGACAGGAGACTATGGCTACACCTTC. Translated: CSVDSGTGDYGYTF.

CDR3 protein: CASSLEPTGKNTEAFF. The CDR3 DNA reads TGCGCCAGCAGCTTGGAACCTACAGGGAAGAACACTGAAGCTTTCTTT. V gene TRBV5-1 combines with J gene TRBJ1-1, with D possibly matching TRBD1 (6 bases). The CDR3 is 16 amino acids. Germline V gene lookup returns CDR1 SGHRS and CDR2 YFSETQ. The V end was cut by 0 bases, the J end by 1 base, with 13 bases between. Full variable domain (remainder filled in from reference TRBV5-1 and TRBJ1-1): KAGVTQTPRYLIKTRGQQVTLSCSPISGHRSVSWYQQTPGQGLQFLFEYFSETQRNKGNFPGRFSGRQFSNSRSEMNVSTLELGDSALYLCASSLEPTGKNTEAFFGQGTRLTVV.

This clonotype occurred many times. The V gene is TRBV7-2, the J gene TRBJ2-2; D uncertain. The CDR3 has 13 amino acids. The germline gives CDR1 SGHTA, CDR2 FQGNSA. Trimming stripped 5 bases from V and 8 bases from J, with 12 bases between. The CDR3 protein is CASSGIPGGELFF. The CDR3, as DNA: TGTGCCAGCAGCGGGATCCCCGGGGGGGAGCTGTTTTTT.

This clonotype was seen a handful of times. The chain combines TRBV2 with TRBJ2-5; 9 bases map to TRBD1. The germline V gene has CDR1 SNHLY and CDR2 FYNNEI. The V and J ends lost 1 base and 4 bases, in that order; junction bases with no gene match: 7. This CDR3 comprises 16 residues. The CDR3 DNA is TGTGCCAGCAGTGAAGGAGGGACAGGGCAGGGAGAGACCCAGTACTTC. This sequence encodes CASSEGGTGQGETQYF.

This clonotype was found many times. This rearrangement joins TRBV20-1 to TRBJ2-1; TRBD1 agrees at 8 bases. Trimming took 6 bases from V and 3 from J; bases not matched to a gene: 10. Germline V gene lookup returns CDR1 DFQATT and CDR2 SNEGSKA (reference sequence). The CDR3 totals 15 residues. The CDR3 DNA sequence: TGCAGTGCCGTGATGGCAGGGGGCCGCTACAATGAGCAGTTCTTC. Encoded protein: CSAVMAGGRYNEQFF.

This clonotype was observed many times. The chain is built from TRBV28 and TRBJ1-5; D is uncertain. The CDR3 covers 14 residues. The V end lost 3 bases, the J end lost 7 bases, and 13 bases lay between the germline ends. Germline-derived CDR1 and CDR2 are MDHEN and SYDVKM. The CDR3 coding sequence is TGTGCCAGCAGTTTGGGCACCCTCGGCCAGCCCCAGCATTTT. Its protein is CASSLGTLGQPQHF.

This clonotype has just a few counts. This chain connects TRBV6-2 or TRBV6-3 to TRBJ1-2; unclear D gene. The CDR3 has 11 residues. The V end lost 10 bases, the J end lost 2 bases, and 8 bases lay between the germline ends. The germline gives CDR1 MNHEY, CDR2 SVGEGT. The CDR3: CATQENYGYTF. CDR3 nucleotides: TGTGCCACCCAGGAGAACTATGGCTACACCTTC.

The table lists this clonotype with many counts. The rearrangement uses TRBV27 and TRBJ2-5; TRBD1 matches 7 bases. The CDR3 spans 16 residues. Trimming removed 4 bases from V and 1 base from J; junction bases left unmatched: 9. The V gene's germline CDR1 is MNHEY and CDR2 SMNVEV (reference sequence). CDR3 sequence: CASSSLPTGIQETQYF. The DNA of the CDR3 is TGTGCCAGCAGTTCGCTCCCGACAGGGATCCAAGAGACCCAGTACTTC.

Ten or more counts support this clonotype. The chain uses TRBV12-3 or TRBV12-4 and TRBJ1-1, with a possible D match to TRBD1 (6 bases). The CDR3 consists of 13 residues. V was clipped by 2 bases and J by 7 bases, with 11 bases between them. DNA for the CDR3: TGTGCCAGCAGTTTACAGGGGACGGTTGAAGCTTTCTTT. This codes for CASSLQGTVEAFF.

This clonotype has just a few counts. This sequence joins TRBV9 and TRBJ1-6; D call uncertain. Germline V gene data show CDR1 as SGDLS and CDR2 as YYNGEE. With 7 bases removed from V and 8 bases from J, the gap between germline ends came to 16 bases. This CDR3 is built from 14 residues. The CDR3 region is CASGRVRYYSPLHF. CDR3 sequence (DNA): TGTGCCAGCGGACGGGTGAGGTATTATTCACCCCTCCACTTT.

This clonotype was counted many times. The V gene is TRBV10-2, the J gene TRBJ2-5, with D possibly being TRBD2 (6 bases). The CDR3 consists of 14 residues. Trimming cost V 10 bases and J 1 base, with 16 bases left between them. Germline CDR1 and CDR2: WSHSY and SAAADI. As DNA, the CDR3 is TGCGCCACCGCTACGTTAGCGGCCCAAGAGACCCAGTACTTC. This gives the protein CATATLAAQETQYF.

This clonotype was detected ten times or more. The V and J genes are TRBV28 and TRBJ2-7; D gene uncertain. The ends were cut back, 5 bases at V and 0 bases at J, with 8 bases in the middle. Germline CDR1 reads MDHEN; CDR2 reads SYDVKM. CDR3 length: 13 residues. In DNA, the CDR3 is TGTGCCAGCAGTCAGGCTTTCTCCTACGAGCAGTACTTC. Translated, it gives CASSQAFSYEQYF. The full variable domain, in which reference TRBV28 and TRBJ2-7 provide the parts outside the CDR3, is DVKVTQSSRYLVKRTGEKVFLECVQDMDHENMFWYRQDPGLGLRLIYFSYDVKMKEKGDIPEGYSVSREKKERFSLILESASTNQTSMYLCASSQAFSYEQYFGPGTRLTVT.

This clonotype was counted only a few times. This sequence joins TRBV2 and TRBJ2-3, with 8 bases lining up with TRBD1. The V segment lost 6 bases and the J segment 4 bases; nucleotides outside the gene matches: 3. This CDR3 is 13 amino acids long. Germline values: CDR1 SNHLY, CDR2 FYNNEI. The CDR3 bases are TGTGCCAGCAGGGACAGGGCACCAGATACGCAGTATTTT. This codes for CASRDRAPDTQYF.

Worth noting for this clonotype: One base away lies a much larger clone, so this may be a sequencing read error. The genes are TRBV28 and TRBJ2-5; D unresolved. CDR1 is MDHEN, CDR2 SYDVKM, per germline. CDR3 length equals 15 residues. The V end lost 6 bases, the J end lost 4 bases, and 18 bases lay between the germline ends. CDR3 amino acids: CASSPDIPYLETQYF. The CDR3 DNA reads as TGTGCCAGCAGCCCTGACATACCGTACCTAGAGACCCAGTACTTC. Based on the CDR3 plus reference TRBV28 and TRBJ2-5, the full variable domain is DVKVTQSSRYLVKRTGEKVFLECVQDMDHENMFWYRQDPGLGLRLIYFSYDVKMKEKGDIPEGYSVSREKKERFSLILESASTNQTSMYLCASSPDIPYLETQYFGPGTRLLVL.

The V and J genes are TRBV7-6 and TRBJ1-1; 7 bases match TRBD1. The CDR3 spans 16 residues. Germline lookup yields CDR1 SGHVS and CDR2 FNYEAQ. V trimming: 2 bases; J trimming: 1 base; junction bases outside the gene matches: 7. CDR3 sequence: CASSLPGGERNTEAFF. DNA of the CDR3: TGTGCCAGCAGCTTACCAGGGGGAGAAAGGAACACTGAAGCTTTCTTT.